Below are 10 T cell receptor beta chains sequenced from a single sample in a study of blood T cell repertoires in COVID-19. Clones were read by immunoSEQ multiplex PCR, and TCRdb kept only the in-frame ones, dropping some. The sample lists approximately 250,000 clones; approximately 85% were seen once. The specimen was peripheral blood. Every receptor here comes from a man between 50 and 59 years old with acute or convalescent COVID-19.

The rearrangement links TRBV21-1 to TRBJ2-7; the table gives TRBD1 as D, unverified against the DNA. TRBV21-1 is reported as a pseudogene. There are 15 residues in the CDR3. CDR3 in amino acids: CASSKGQDTNYEQYF. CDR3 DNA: TGTGCCAGCAGCAAAGGACAGGATACAAACTACGAGCAGTACTTC.

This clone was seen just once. The CDR3 spells CASSEGRSDTQYF. The CDR3 DNA sequence: TGCGCCAGCAGTGAGGGGAGGTCAGATACGCAGTATTTT. This chain uses TRBV10-1 with TRBJ2-3; D possibly corresponds to TRBD2 (6 bases). Germline V gene sequence: CDR1 WNHNN, CDR2 SYGVQD (reference sequence). Deletions cut 2 bases from V and 4 bases from J, with 7 bases between. CDR3 length equals 13 residues.

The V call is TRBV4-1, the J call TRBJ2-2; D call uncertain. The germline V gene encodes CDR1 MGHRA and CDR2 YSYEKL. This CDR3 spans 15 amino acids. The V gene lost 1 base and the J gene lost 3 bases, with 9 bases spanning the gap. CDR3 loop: CASSQVVYDTGELFF. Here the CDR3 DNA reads TGCGCCAGCAGCCAAGTAGTGTACGACACCGGGGAGCTGTTTTTT.

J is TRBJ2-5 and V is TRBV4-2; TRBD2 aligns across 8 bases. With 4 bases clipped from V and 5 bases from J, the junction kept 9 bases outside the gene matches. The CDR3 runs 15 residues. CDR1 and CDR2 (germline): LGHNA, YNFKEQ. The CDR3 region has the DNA TGTGCCAGCAGCCCCCAAGAGGCTAGCGGGGAGACCCAGTACTTC. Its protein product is CASSPQEASGETQYF.

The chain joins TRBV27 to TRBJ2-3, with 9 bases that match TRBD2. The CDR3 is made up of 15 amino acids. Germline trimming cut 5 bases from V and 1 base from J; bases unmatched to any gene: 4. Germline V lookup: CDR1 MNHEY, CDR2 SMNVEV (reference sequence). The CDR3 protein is CASSLSGSGTDTQYF. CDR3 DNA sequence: TGTGCCAGCAGTCTTAGCGGGAGCGGCACAGATACGCAGTATTTT.

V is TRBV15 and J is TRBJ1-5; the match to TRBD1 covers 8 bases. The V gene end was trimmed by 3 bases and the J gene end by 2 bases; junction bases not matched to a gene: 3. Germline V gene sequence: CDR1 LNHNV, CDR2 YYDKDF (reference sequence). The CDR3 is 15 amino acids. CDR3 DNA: TGTGCCACCAGCAGGGAGACAGGGGGCAATCAGCCCCAGCATTTT. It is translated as CATSRETGGNQPQHF.

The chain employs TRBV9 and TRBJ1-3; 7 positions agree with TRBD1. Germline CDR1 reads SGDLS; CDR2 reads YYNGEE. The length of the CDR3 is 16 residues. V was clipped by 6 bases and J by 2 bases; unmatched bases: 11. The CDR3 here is CASTQGGGGPGNTIYF. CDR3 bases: TGTGCCAGCACTCAGGGGGGAGGAGGGCCTGGAAACACCATATATTTT.

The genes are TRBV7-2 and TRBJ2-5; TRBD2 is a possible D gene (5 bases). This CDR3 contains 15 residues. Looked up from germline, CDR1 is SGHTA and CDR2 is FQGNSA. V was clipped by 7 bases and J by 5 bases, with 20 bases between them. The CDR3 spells CASTGWESPRETQYF. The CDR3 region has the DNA TGTGCCAGCACCGGCTGGGAGTCCCCTAGGGAGACCCAGTACTTC. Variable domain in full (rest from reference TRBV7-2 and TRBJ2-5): GAGVSQSPSNKVTEKGKDVELRCDPISGHTALYWYRQSLGQGLEFLIYFQGNSAPDKSGLPSDRFSAERTGGSVSTLTIQRTQQEDSAVYLCASTGWESPRETQYFGPGTRLLVL.

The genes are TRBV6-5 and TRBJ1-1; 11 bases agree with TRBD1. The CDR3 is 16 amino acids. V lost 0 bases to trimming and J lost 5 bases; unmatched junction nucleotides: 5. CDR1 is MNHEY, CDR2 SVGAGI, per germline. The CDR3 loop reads CASSYSVGTGGTEAFF. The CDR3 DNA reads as TGTGCCAGCAGTTACTCTGTCGGGACAGGGGGGACTGAAGCTTTCTTT.

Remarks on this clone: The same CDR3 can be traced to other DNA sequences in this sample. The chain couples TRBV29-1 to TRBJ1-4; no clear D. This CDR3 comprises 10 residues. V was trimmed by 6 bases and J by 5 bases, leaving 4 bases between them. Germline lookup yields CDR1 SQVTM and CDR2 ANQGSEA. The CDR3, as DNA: TGCAGCGTCCTAAATGAAAAACTGTTTTTT. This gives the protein CSVLNEKLFF.